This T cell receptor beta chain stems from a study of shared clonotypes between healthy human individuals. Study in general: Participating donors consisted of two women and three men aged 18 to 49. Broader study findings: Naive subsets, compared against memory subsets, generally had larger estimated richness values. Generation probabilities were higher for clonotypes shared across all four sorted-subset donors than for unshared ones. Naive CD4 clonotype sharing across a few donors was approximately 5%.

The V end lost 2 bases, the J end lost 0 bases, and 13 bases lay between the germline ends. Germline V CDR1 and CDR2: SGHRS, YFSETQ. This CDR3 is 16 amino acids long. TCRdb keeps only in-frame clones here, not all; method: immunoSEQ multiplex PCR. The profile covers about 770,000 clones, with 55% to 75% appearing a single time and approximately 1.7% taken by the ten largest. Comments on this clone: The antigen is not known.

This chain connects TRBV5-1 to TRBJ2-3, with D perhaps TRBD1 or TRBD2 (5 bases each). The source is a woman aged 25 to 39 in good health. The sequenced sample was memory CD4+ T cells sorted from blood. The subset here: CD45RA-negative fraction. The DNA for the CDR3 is TGCGCCAGCAGCTTAACGGGGCCTACTAGCACAGATACGCAGTATTTT. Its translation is CASSLTGPTSTDTQYF.